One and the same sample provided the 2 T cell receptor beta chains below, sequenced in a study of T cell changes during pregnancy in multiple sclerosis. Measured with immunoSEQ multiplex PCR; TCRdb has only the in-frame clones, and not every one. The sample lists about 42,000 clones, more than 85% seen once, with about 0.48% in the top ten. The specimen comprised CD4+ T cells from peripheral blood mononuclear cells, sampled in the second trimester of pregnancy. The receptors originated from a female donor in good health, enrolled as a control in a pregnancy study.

The CDR3 coding sequence is TGTGCCAGCTCACCGGCGGGTACCCCGGGTGAGACCCAGTACTTC. Amino acids: CASSPAGTPGETQYF. The chain links TRBV18 to TRBJ2-5; tentatively, D is TRBD2 (5 bases). V shed 3 bases and J shed 5 bases, with 16 bases lying between them. In germline, CDR1 is KGHSH, CDR2 LQKENI. The CDR3 has 15 amino acids.

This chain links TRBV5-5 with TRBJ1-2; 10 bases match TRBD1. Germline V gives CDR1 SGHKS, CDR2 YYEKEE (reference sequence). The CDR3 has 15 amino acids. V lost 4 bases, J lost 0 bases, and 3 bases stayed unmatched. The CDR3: CASSPGTGANYGYTF. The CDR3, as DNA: TGTGCCAGCAGCCCAGGGACAGGGGCTAACTATGGCTACACCTTC.